This T cell receptor (beta chain) was recovered during a study of blood T cell repertoires in COVID-19. Study-wide background: Samples taken during acute and convalescent COVID-19 were collected in the United States, Italy and Spain.

Produced via immunoSEQ multiplex PCR; TCRdb's table is partial and in-frame only. Among about 250,000 clones listed, just over 85% were seen once. Sequencing input: peripheral blood. The receptor was derived from a man older than 75 with acute or convalescent COVID-19.

The CDR3 DNA reads as TGCGCCAGCAGCCAAGATAGAAGGAGATCCTACAATGAGCAGTTCTTC. Amino acids: CASSQDRRRSYNEQFF. The chain employs TRBV4-3 and TRBJ2-1; D is uncertain. Germline CDR1 LGHNA, CDR2 YSLEER. There are 16 residues in the CDR3. Deletions cut 0 bases from V and 1 base from J, with 10 bases between.